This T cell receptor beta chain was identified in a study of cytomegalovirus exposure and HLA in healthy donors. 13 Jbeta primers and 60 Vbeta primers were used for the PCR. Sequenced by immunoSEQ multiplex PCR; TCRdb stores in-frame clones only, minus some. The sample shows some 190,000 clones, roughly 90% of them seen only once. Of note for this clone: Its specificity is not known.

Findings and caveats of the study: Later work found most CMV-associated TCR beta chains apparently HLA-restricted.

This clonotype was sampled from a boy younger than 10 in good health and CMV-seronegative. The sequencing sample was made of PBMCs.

Here the CDR3 reads CAWRRSRLAGGSTDTQYF. The CDR3 bases are TGTGCCTGGAGGCGAAGTCGCCTAGCGGGAGGTAGCACAGATACGCAGTATTTT. This chain connects TRBV30 to TRBJ2-3; 11 bases agree with TRBD2. CDR1 GTSNPN and CDR2 SVGIG come from the germline V gene (reference sequence). The trim removed 3 bases at V and 0 bases at J, leaving 11 bases unmatched. CDR3 length: 18 residues.